The clone carrying this T cell receptor (beta chain) was detected a few times. The antigen remains undetermined. The source of the sample is a study of Graves' ophthalmopathy and Graves' hyperthyroidism. Study-level findings and limits: Blood shared most expanded thyroid clonotypes above 0.001 frequency.

Newly diagnosed hyperthyroidism donors, aged 18 to 65, duration under 2 months. Exclusion covered patients with other autoimmune diseases or uncontrolled infections (as well as pregnancy or lactation). This CDR3 contains 13 residues. Germline loops: CDR1 SEHNR, CDR2 FQNEAQ (reference sequence). V shed 9 bases and J shed 2 bases, with 11 bases lying between them. The authors amplified TCR beta CDR3 regions, and they did so from RNA transcripts for repertoire sequencing. First-round RT-PCR employed HTBI primers, with a second-round multiplex PCR after it. Via MiXCR, TCRdb re-called the multiplex PCR reads, giving one row per CDR3 protein. The sample consists of more than 300,000 distinct CDR3 sequences, approximately 18% of them appearing once.

The material sequenced was peripheral blood. This clonotype was obtained from an adult woman with stable Graves' hyperthyroidism. V gene TRBV7-9 combines with J gene TRBJ1-5; no firm D call. The CDR3 loop is CARIQCGNQPQHF. The CDR3 DNA reads TGTGCCAGAATTCAGTGTGGCAATCAGCCCCAGCATTTT.